The clone carrying this TCR beta chain appeared a single time. These data originate in a study of T cell responses to AZD1222 COVID-19 vaccine. TCRdb's table, derived via immunoSEQ multiplex PCR, lists solely in-frame clones and lacks some. The sample contains 140,000 to 150,000 clones, roughly nine tenths of which appear only once. Trimming removed 5 bases from V and 7 bases from J, with 17 bases in between. Looked up from germline, CDR1 is SEHNR and CDR2 is FQNEAQ (reference sequence). The CDR3 totals 15 residues. This chain joins TRBV7-9 and TRBJ1-4, with D hard to call. This specimen consisted of peripheral blood, obtained on day 0 of AZD1222 vaccination. The sequence was obtained from an adult in good health. DNA of the CDR3: TGTGCCAGCAGCCTGTCCTTAAACCCAGCTGAAAAACTGTTTTTT. Protein product: CASSLSLNPAEKLFF.